Listed below are T cell receptor beta chains from one sample, sequenced in a study of T cells in Graves' hyperthyroidism and ophthalmopathy. TCRdb redid the calling of the multiplex PCR reads with MiXCR, one entry per CDR3 protein. The sample shows hundreds of thousands of distinct CDR3 sequences, approximately 21% of them seen only once. The sequencing input was blood. The receptors were gathered from a man aged 25 to 45 with Graves' ophthalmopathy. Both conserved end residues are part of each CDR3. Each record gives: D gene, clone size, V gene, J gene, CDR3 DNA, CDR3 protein. A D gene is named only where the DNA matches it firmly. The listing skips clone size in some rows; elsewhere it reads once, few, many or a size class.

-	once	TRBV7-3	TRBJ2-5	TGTACCAGCAGTTTAGGGCACCAAGAGACCCAGTACTTC	CTSSLGHQETQYF
TRBD2	-	TRBV7-9	TRBJ2-7	TGTGCCAGCAGACCCGGGACTAGCGGGAGGGTTGAGCAGTACTTC	CASRPGTSGRVEQYF
TRBD2	few	TRBV5-6	TRBJ2-1	TGTGCCAGCAGCCTCCGAGGGACTACGACTGAGCAGTTCTTC	CASSLRGTTTEQFF
TRBD1	-	TRBV18	TRBJ1-1	TGTGCCAGCTCACCGGGGACAGGGGCGGCTGAAGCTTTCTTT	CASSPGTGAAEAFF
TRBD2	many	TRBV6-1	TRBJ2-1	TGTGCCAGCAGCCCAGGACTAGCGGGAGTCGGAGAGCAGTTCTTC	CASSPGLAGVGEQFF
-	many	TRBV7-9	TRBJ2-3	TGTGCCAGCTCACCAGGGGGCACAGATACGCAGTATTTT	CASSPGGTDTQYF
-	-	TRBV4-2	TRBJ1-1	TGTGCCAGCAGCCAAGATCCTATGAACACTGAAGCTTTCTTT	CASSQDPMNTEAFF
-	few	TRBV28	TRBJ1-2	TGTGCCAGCAGCGACTATGAAGGGGGTCGATATGGCTACACCTTC	CASSDYEGGRYGYTF
-	-	TRBV5-6	TRBJ1-6	TGTGCCAGCAGCAAAGAGGGACAAATAGGCGATTCACCCCTCCACTTT	CASSKEGQIGDSPLHF
-	-	TRBV7-9	TRBJ2-1	TGTGCCAGCAGCTTTAACCCAATACCTAGTGAGCAGTTCTTC	CASSFNPIPSEQFF
-	-	TRBV5-6	TRBJ1-3	TGTGCCAGCAGCCTAGAAGGGACGCCTTCAAACACCATATATTTT	CASSLEGTPSNTIYF
TRBD2	few	TRBV24-1	TRBJ2-3	TGTGCCACCAGTGACCCCGCCCTAGCGGGGAGCACAGATACGCAGTATTTT	CATSDPALAGSTDTQYF
-	-	TRBV11-2	TRBJ2-2	TGTGCCAGCAGCCCATCGAACACCGGGGAGCTGTTTTTT	CASSPSNTGELFF
-	few	TRBV2	TRBJ1-2	TGTGCCAGCAGCTCCGGGACGGTGAGCTATGGCTACACCTTC	CASSSGTVSYGYTF
-	-	TRBV4-1	TRBJ2-5	TGCGCCAGCAGCCAGAGGACGGCCAGCGAAGAGACCCAGTACTTC	CASSQRTASEETQYF
TRBD1	-	TRBV29-1	TRBJ1-2	TGCAGCGTTCGTTATGGGACAGGGCATGGCTACACCTTC	CSVRYGTGHGYTF
TRBD2	many	TRBV3-1	TRBJ2-1	TGTGCCAGCAGTTCCGGGACTAGCGGGACGAATGAGCAGTTCTTC	CASSSGTSGTNEQFF
TRBD1	many	TRBV5-1	TRBJ2-7	TGCGCCAGCAGCCTGGAAGACAGGGAACTCTACGAGCAGTACTTC	CASSLEDRELYEQYF
TRBD1	many	TRBV5-1	TRBJ2-1	TGCGCCAGCAGCTGGACAGGGGGCGGTGTCAATGAGCAGTTCTTC	CASSWTGGGVNEQFF
TRBD2	few	TRBV11-1	TRBJ2-1	TGTGCCAGCAGCCCCCCCGGACTAGCGGGAGGGAAACCTTGGGATGAGCAGTTCTTC	CASSPPGLAGGKPWDEQFF
-	few	TRBV18	TRBJ2-7	TGTGCCAGCTCACCTCAGGAAACCTACGAGCAGTACTTC	CASSPQETYEQYF
TRBD1	few	TRBV29-1	TRBJ2-3	TGCAGCTCAGGGGGAGTCGATTGGACAGATACGCAGTATTTT	CSSGGVDWTDTQYF
-	few	TRBV24-1	TRBJ2-3	TGTGCCACCAGTGATTCGACTACAGATACGCAGTATTTT	CATSDSTTDTQYF
TRBD1	-	TRBV29-1	TRBJ2-3	TGCAGCTCCCGGACAGGGCCCTCAGATACGCAGTATTTT	CSSRTGPSDTQYF
-	-	TRBV7-6	TRBJ2-5	TGTGCCAGCAGCTTAAAGCTAGAAGGGGCCGCGACCCAGTACTTC	CASSLKLEGAATQYF
-	-	TRBV13	TRBJ2-7	TGTGCCAGCAGCTTTGCAGGGTTAAGCGAGCAGTACTTC	CASSFAGLSEQYF
TRBD2	few	TRBV14	TRBJ2-7	TGTGCCAGCAGCCATCTTCGACAGGGGACTAGCGGGAGGGCCTCCTACGAGCAGTACTTC	CASSHLRQGTSGRASYEQYF
TRBD1	many	TRBV9	TRBJ1-1	TGTGCCAGCAGGGGGACAGGTTCCACTGAAGCTTTCTTT	CASRGTGSTEAFF
TRBD2	many	TRBV27	TRBJ2-4	TGTGCCAGCAGTTTTAGCGGGAGGGGTTCCCTTAGCATTCAGTACTTC	CASSFSGRGSLSIQYF
TRBD1	once	TRBV12-3/TRBV12-4	TRBJ1-2	TGTGCCAGCAGTCCCACCGGGACAGCTGGGGGCTACACCTTC	CASSPTGTAGGYTF
TRBD2	many	TRBV20-1	TRBJ2-1	TGCAGTGCTAGCGACCCCAGCGGGAAAGGAAGGAATGAGCAGTTCTTC	CSASDPSGKGRNEQFF
-	many	TRBV7-3	TRBJ2-2	TGTGCCAGCAGCTTAGTCAGCACCGGGGAGCTGTTTTTT	CASSLVSTGELFF
-	-	TRBV12-3/TRBV12-4	TRBJ1-1	TGTGCCAGCAGTTTTGGGCCAGGTGAAGCTTTCTTT	CASSFGPGEAFF
-	-	TRBV4-2	TRBJ2-7	TGTGCCAGCAGCCAAGACGAGCGGGCCTACGAGCAGTACTTC	CASSQDERAYEQYF
-	-	TRBV6-5	TRBJ1-2	TGTGCCAGCAGTTATCTCGGTGCCAGGGAGCACTATGGCTACACCTTC	CASSYLGAREHYGYTF
TRBD2	many	TRBV11-2	TRBJ2-1	TGTGCCAGCAGCTTACTTCGCGGGGGCTACAATGAGCAGTTCTTC	CASSLLRGGYNEQFF
TRBD1	-	TRBV19	TRBJ2-4	TGTGCCAGTAGTGCCGCTCGGACAGGGAAAAACATTCAGTACTTC	CASSAARTGKNIQYF
-	-	TRBV12-3/TRBV12-4	TRBJ2-7	TGTGCCAGCAGGACGGACGTCGGCGACGAGCAGTACTTC	CASRTDVGDEQYF
TRBD1	-	TRBV28	TRBJ1-2	TGTGCCAGCAGTTTTGTTGACAGGGGCGGCTATGGCTACACCTTC	CASSFVDRGGYGYTF
TRBD1	few	TRBV27	TRBJ1-5	TGTGCCAGCAGTCCGACAGGGTCGCGCAGCAATCAGCCCCAGCATTTT	CASSPTGSRSNQPQHF
-	many	TRBV20-1	TRBJ2-5	TGCAGTGCCCCCATTTGGGGTGCGGAGACCCAGTACTTC	CSAPIWGAETQYF
TRBD2	few	TRBV2	TRBJ2-5	TGTGCCAGCAGTTTCGGGCTAGCGGCCCAAGAGACCCAGTACTTC	CASSFGLAAQETQYF
-	few	TRBV12-3/TRBV12-4	TRBJ2-5	TGTGCCAGCAGCGCCGGGACTTTCAAGTACTTC	CASSAGTFKYF
-	-	TRBV6-2/TRBV6-3	TRBJ2-1	TGTGCCAGCAGGCTAGCTGACTACAATGAGCAGTTCTTC	CASRLADYNEQFF
-	few	TRBV7-6	TRBJ2-6	TGTGCCAGCAGCAGCGAATCCTCTGGGGCCAACGTCCTGACTTTC	CASSSESSGANVLTF
-	-	TRBV7-8	TRBJ1-1	TGTGCCAGCAGCTTGGACTGGGGCATGGCTTTCTTT	CASSLDWGMAFF
-	-	TRBV5-4	TRBJ2-7	TGTGCCAGCAGCTTGGGGGCGGGTCGCGTAACCTACGAGCAGTACTTC	CASSLGAGRVTYEQYF
-	few	TRBV27	TRBJ2-7	TGTGCCAGCAGTTTTACAGGGCTCTCCTACGAGCAGTACTTC	CASSFTGLSYEQYF
-	many	TRBV11-3	TRBJ2-1	TGTGCCAGCAGCTTACTCGACCTCAACAATGAGCAGTTCTTC	CASSLLDLNNEQFF
-	-	TRBV2	TRBJ2-1	TGTGCCAGCAGCTCTAGCGCCCTAGACAATGAGCAGTTCTTC	CASSSSALDNEQFF
TRBD1	many	TRBV12-3/TRBV12-4	TRBJ2-1	TGTGCCAGCAGGGGGACAGGGGGCGAGGAGCAGTTCTTC	CASRGTGGEEQFF
-	few	TRBV7-9	TRBJ2-1	TGTGCCAGCAGCTTAACTCCGGGGCTGGAGCAGTTCTTC	CASSLTPGLEQFF
-	-	TRBV7-2	TRBJ1-3	TGTGCCAGCAGCTTAGGTACCCTGGGGACACCTGGAAACACCATATATTTT	CASSLGTLGTPGNTIYF
-	-	TRBV3-1	TRBJ1-5	TGTGCCAGCAGCCAAGAGGGTCAGGCCCAGCATTTT	CASSQEGQAQHF
-	few	TRBV15	TRBJ2-7	TGTGCCACCAGCTCTGAGACGGACACCTACGAGCAGTACTTC	CATSSETDTYEQYF
-	few	TRBV28	TRBJ1-2	TGTGCCAGCTCCCCGGGGGCAGCAGGAAACTATGGCTACACCTTC	CASSPGAAGNYGYTF
TRBD1	-	TRBV28	TRBJ1-1	TGTGCCAGCAGTCCAGACAGGGGGCGCAAAGCTTTCTTT	CASSPDRGRKAFF